The source of this T cell receptor beta chain is a study of T cells after yellow fever vaccination. CDR1 and CDR2 (germline): SGHTA, FQGNSA. J was trimmed by 7 bases and V by 5 bases; bases with no gene match: 10. This CDR3 is built from 15 residues. TCRdb redid the calling of the 5' RACE reads with MiXCR, one entry per CDR3 protein. The sample records around 230,000 distinct CDR3 sequences, around 6.7% being singletons. This clonotype was counted at least ten times. The sample in question was CD4+ T cells sorted from PBMCs, obtained on the day of the yellow fever booster vaccination. V usage is TRBV7-2 and J usage is TRBJ2-7; 11 nucleotides match TRBD2. This sequence originates from a man between 25 and 39 years old who received the YFV17D yellow fever vaccine. This CDR3 reads CASSRELAGVSEQYF. The CDR3 coding sequence is TGTGCCAGCAGCCGAGAACTAGCGGGAGTGAGTGAGCAGTACTTC. Based on the CDR3 plus reference TRBV7-2 and TRBJ2-7, the full variable domain is GAGVSQSPSNKVTEKGKDVELRCDPISGHTALYWYRQSLGQGLEFLIYFQGNSAPDKSGLPSDRFSAERTGGSVSTLTIQRTQQEDSAVYLCASSRELAGVSEQYFGPGTRLTVT.